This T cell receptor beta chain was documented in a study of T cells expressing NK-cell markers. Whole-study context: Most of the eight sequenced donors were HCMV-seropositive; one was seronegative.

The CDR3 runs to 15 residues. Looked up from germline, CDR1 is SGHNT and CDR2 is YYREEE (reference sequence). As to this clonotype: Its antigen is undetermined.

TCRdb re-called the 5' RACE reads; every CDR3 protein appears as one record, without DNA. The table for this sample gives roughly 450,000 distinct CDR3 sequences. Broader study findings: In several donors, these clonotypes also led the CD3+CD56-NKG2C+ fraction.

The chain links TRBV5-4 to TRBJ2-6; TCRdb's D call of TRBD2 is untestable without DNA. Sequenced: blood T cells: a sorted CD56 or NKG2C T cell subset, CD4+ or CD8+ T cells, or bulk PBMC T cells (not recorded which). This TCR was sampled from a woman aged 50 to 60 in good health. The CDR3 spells CASSPLVSGANVLTF.